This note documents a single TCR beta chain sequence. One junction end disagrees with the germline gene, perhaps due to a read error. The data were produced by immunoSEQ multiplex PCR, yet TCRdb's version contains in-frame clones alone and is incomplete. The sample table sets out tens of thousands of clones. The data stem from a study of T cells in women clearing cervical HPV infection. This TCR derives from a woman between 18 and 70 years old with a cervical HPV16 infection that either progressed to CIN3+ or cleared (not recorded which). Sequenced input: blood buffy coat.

The CDR3 loop is CASSTEGTETNYGYTF. The CDR3 bases that were read are TGTGCCAGCAGCACTGAAGGGACAGAGACTAATTATGGC. This sequence joins TRBV7-8 and TRBJ1-2; TRBD1 matches at 7 bases. Read data end 3 residues before the CDR3 end; the end is taken from the germline J gene. Germline V lookup: CDR1 SGHVS, CDR2 FQNEAQ. The CDR3 is 16 amino acids.